This TCR beta chain was profiled in a study of blood T cell repertoires in COVID-19. In the study overall: From the United States, Italy and Spain came samples of acute and convalescent COVID-19. From T cells, B-cell-depleted T cells, or PBMCs came the material, which was cDNA or gDNA.

Source study methods: Scientists estimated how many nucleated cells there were by amplifying reference gene primers. TCRdb's copy holds only in-frame clones and misses some; the assay was immunoSEQ multiplex PCR. V, J and clone size reflect that table, while D and trimming were determined from the DNA. The sample lists tens of thousands of clones; approximately 90% were seen once. V lost 6 bases and J lost 7; bases outside the gene matches: 9. CDR3 size: 15 residues. Germline V gene data show CDR1 as ENHRY and CDR2 as SYGVKD. Input material: peripheral blood. The origin of this receptor is a man aged 50 or older with active COVID-19. The genes are TRBV10-3 and TRBJ2-1; 10 bases are a match to TRBD2. In nucleotides, the CDR3 is TGTGCCATCAGGAAAGCGGGAGGGCCGGGGAATGAGCAGTTCTTC. This sequence encodes CAIRKAGGPGNEQFF.